This T cell receptor (beta chain) was sequenced in a study of shared clonotypes between healthy human individuals. This clone has only one observation. Profiling relied on immunoSEQ multiplex PCR, and the TCRdb table lists in-frame clones only, not all of them. The data contain about 2.5 million clones, 85% to 95% of them singletons. V gave up 1 base and J gave up 6 bases, with 14 bases separating them. This CDR3 is 14 amino acids long. CDR1 and CDR2 (germline): SGHRS, YFSETQ. In the CD4+ fraction, cells were divided into CD45RA+ naive and CD45RA-negative memory subsets. Material for sequencing was naive CD4+ T cells from PBMCs. Documented subset: CD45RA+ positively selected. The chain joins TRBV5-1 to TRBJ2-7; tentatively, D is TRBD2 (5 bases). The TCR comes from a man between 18 and 35 years old in good health. Some clones in this sample may be carry-over from other donors' samples. CDR3 nucleotide sequence: TGCGCCAGCAGCTTGCCCGAGGGAGTAAGCGAGCAGTACTTC. Its protein product is CASSLPEGVSEQYF.